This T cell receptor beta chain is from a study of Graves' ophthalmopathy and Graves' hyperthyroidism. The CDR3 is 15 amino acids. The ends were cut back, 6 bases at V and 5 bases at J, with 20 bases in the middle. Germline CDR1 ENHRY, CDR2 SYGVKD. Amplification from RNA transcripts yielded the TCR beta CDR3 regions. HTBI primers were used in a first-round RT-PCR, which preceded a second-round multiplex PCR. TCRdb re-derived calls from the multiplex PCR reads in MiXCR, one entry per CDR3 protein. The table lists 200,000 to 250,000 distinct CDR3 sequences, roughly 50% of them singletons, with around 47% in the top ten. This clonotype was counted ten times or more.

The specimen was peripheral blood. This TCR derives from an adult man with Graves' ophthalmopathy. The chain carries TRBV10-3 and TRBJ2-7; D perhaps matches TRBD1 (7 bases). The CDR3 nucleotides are TGTGCCATCAGGGCTCAGGGGGATTGGGGGGACGAGCAGTACTTC. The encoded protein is CAIRAQGDWGDEQYF.